This T cell receptor (beta chain) was recovered during a study of T cell repertoires and Cas9 in healthy adults. The germline gives CDR1 PRHDT, CDR2 FYEKMQ (reference sequence). CDR3 size: 13 residues. V lost 3 bases and J 1 base, leaving 6 bases between the germline ends. Remarks on this clone: The antigen is not known.

Profiled with immunoSEQ multiplex PCR; TCRdb holds only in-frame clones, not every one. The sample has 11,000 to 15,000 clones; 89% are singletons. Regarding the study as a whole: SpCas9-reactive regulatory T cells reportedly mitigated SpCas9-reactive effector T cells in vitro.

Sequenced material: Tregs (CD4+, CD25+, CD127-, CD137-, CD154-) from PBMCs; culture status not recorded. This sequence was found in a human donor in good health. The V and J genes are TRBV13 and TRBJ1-1; D uncertain. CDR3: CASSFTANTEAFF. The CDR3 bases are TGTGCCAGCAGCTTTACAGCGAACACTGAAGCTTTCTTT. Filled out from reference TRBV13 and TRBJ1-1, the complete variable domain reads AAGVIQSPRHLIKEKRETATLKCYPIPRHDTVYWYQQGPGQDPQFLISFYEKMQSDKGSIPDRFSAQQFSDYHSELNMSSLELGDSALYFCASSFTANTEAFFGQGTRLTVV.